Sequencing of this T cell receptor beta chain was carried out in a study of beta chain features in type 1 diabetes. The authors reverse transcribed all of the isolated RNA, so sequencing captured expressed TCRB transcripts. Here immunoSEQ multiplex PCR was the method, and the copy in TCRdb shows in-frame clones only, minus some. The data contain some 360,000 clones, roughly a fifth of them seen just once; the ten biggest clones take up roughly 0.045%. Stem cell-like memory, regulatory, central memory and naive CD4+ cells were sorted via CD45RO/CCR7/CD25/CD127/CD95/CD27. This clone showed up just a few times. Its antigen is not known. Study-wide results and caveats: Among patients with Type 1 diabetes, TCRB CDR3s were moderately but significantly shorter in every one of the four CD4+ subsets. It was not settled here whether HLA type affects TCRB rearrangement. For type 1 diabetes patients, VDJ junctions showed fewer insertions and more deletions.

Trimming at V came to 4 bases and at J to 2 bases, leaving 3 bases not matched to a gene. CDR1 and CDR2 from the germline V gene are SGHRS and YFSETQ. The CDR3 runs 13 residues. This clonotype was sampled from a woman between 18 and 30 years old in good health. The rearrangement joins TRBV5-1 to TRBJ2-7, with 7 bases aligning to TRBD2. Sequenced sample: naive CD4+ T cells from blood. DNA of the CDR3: TGCGCCAGCAGCCTAGCGGAAACCTACGAGCAGTACTTC. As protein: CASSLAETYEQYF.